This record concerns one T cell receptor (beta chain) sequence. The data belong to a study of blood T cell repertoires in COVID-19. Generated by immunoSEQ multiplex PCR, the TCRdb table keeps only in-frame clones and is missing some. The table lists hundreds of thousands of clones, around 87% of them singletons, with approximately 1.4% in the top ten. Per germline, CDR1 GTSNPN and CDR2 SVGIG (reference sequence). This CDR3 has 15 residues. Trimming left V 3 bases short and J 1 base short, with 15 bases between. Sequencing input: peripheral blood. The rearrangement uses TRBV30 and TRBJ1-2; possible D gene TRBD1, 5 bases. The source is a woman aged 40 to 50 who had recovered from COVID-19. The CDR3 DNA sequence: TGTGCCTGGAGCCTAAGCGGGGCGTATAACTATGGCTACACCTTC. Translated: CAWSLSGAYNYGYTF.